A selection of T cell receptor beta chains follows, all from one sample in a study of blood T cells in healthy people across ages. Via MiXCR, TCRdb re-called the 5' RACE reads, giving one row per CDR3 protein. The table records 1.5 million to 2 million distinct CDR3 sequences, 49% of them present only once. The sequenced sample consisted of blood. The origin of the receptors is a woman in her thirties or forties in good health. Both conserved end residues are part of each CDR3. Each record gives: clone size, V gene, D gene, J gene, CDR3 protein, CDR3 DNA. The D gene is left open where the match is weak. Where a row states a size, it is once, few, many or the class of an expanded clone; other rows omit it.

size: -; V: TRBV28; D: -; J: TRBJ2-1; CDR3: CASSLRGVDEQFF; DNA: TGTGCCAGCAGTCTTCGGGGCGTGGATGAGCAGTTCTTC
size: -; V: TRBV14; D: TRBD2; J: TRBJ2-3; CDR3: CASSPRAGGPADTQYF; DNA: TGTGCCAGCAGCCCCCGAGCGGGGGGGCCTGCAGATACGCAGTATTTT
size: -; V: TRBV6-5; D: -; J: TRBJ1-2; CDR3: CASSYGPFVRGNGCTF; DNA: TGTGCCAGCAGTTACGGGCCGTTCGTGCGGGGCAATGGCTGCACCTTC
size: -; V: TRBV11-2; D: -; J: TRBJ1-4; CDR3: CASSSDGTTNEKLFF; DNA: TGTGCCAGCAGCTCAGACGGAACAACTAATGAAAAACTGTTTTTT
size: -; V: TRBV20-1; D: -; J: TRBJ2-7; CDR3: CSAPRRDDFEQYF; DNA: TGCAGTGCTCCCCGGAGGGATGATTTCGAGCAGTACTTC
size: few; V: TRBV6-2/TRBV6-3; D: -; J: TRBJ2-1; CDR3: CASSRPGLYYNEQFF; DNA: TGTGCCAGCAGTCGTCCGGGACTTTACTACAATGAGCAGTTCTTC
size: -; V: TRBV15; D: -; J: TRBJ2-7; CDR3: CATSREGWEQYF; DNA: TGTGCCACCAGCAGAGAGGGTTGGGAGCAGTACTTC
size: -; V: TRBV5-1; D: -; J: TRBJ2-3; CDR3: CASSIPERGSTDTQYF; DNA: TGCGCCAGCAGCATCCCGGAGAGGGGGAGCACAGATACGCAGTATTTT
size: -; V: TRBV2; D: -; J: TRBJ1-5; CDR3: CASRAETDQPQHF; DNA: TGTGCCAGCCGGGCGGAAACCGATCAGCCCCAGCATTTT
size: -; V: TRBV20-1; D: -; J: TRBJ2-5; CDR3: CSANTPKGGGRETQYF; DNA: TGCAGTGCTAACACTCCCAAGGGGGGTGGACGGGAGACCCAGTACTTC
size: many; V: TRBV5-1; D: -; J: TRBJ2-7; CDR3: CASSLARGDEQYF; DNA: TGTGCCAGCAGCTTAGCGCGAGGGGACGAGCAGTACTTC
size: -; V: TRBV6-2/TRBV6-3; D: -; J: TRBJ2-7; CDR3: CASRFLPYEQYF; DNA: TGTGCCAGCCGATTCCTACCCTACGAGCAGTACTTC
size: -; V: TRBV21-1; D: -; J: TRBJ2-3; CDR3: CASSKATPDSSTDTQYF; DNA: TGTGCCAGCAGCAAAGCGACCCCCGACAGTTCTACAGATACGCAGTATTTT
size: few; V: TRBV6-2/TRBV6-3; D: -; J: TRBJ2-4; CDR3: CASNQQGQGANIQYF; DNA: TGTGCCAGCAACCAACAAGGCCAAGGAGCAAACATTCAGTACTTC
size: -; V: TRBV20-1; D: TRBD2; J: TRBJ2-5; CDR3: CSASFSGGVVETQYF; DNA: TGCAGTGCTAGCTTTAGCGGGGGGGTGGTAGAGACCCAGTACTTC
size: few; V: TRBV6-5; D: -; J: TRBJ2-5; CDR3: CASSLTLGTQETQYF; DNA: TGTGCCAGCAGTTTAACCCTCGGGACCCAAGAGACCCAGTACTTC
size: -; V: TRBV6-5; D: -; J: TRBJ1-2; CDR3: CASSYTGGSNYGYTF; DNA: TGTGCCAGCAGTTACACCGGGGGATCTAACTATGGCTACACCTTC